The 22 T cell receptor beta chains given below trace back to one sample, sequenced in a study of blood T cell repertoires in COVID-19. Here immunoSEQ multiplex PCR was the method, and the copy in TCRdb shows in-frame clones only, minus some. The data hold roughly 150,000 clones, with approximately 93% observed a single time. Sequenced sample: peripheral blood. The receptors derive from a woman aged 55-70 years with COVID-19, enrolled during active disease.

This chain connects TRBV9 to TRBJ1-5, with D possibly TRBD1 on 5 matching bases. Looked up from germline, CDR1 is SGDLS and CDR2 is YYNGEE. V shed 0 bases and J shed 6 bases, with 13 bases lying between them. The CDR3 totals 15 residues. The CDR3 is CASSVGVGGAQPQHF. The CDR3 coding sequence is TGTGCCAGCAGCGTAGGGGTGGGCGGGGCTCAGCCCCAGCATTTT. Full variable domain (missing parts from reference TRBV9 and TRBJ1-5): DSGVTQTPKHLITATGQRVTLRCSPRSGDLSVYWYQQSLDQGLQFLIQYYNGEERAKGNILERFSAQQFPDLHSELNLSSLELGDSALYFCASSVGVGGAQPQHFGDGTRLSIL.

The rearrangement uses TRBV10-3 and TRBJ2-7; no firm D call. Germline V gives CDR1 ENHRY, CDR2 SYGVKD. The CDR3 consists of 11 residues. V was pared by 6 bases and J by 2 bases, with 5 bases between. The CDR3 bases are TGTGCCATCAGAGACACCTACGAGCAGTACTTC. It codes for CAIRDTYEQYF.

The table lists this clone with a count of one. This rearrangement joins TRBV2 to TRBJ1-2; unclear D gene. CDR3 length: 14 amino acids. The V end was cut by 2 bases, the J end by 2 bases, with 9 bases between. CDR1 and CDR2 from the germline V gene are SNHLY and FYNNEI. CDR3 coding DNA: TGTGCCAGCAGTGAAAGACAATTAAACTATGGCTACACCTTC. This codes for CASSERQLNYGYTF.

This chain connects TRBV19 to TRBJ2-7; perhaps TRBD2 as D (5 bases). V shed 3 bases and J shed 2 bases, with 14 bases lying between them. The CDR3 sequence is 15 residues long. Germline-derived CDR1 and CDR2 are LNHDA and SQIVND (reference sequence). The CDR3 reads CASSIVEGSPYEQYF. The CDR3 DNA sequence: TGTGCCAGTAGTATCGTTGAGGGTAGCCCCTACGAGCAGTACTTC.

This chain uses TRBV2 with TRBJ1-2; maybe TRBD1 (6 bases). The CDR3 runs 14 residues. Trimming took 5 bases from V and 0 from J, leaving 10 bases between them. Per germline, CDR1 SNHLY and CDR2 FYNNEI. The chain's CDR3 is CASSFDRTNYGYTF. The CDR3 DNA reads as TGTGCCAGCAGTTTTGACAGGACTAACTATGGCTACACCTTC.

This chain links TRBV6-4 with TRBJ1-4, with 9 positions matching TRBD1. Per germline, CDR1 MRHNA and CDR2 SNTAGT. The CDR3 is 13 residues long. V shed 6 bases and J 8 bases; nucleotides not matched to a gene: 4. CDR3 nucleotide sequence: TGTGCCAGCAGGAGGACAGGGGACGAAAAACTGTTTTTT. This sequence encodes CASRRTGDEKLFF.

This chain connects TRBV5-1 to TRBJ2-7; possible D gene TRBD2, 6 bases. The CDR3 length is 16 residues. The germline CDR1 and CDR2 sequences are SGHRS and YFSETQ. V was trimmed by 0 bases and J by 2 bases, leaving 15 bases between them. The CDR3 bases are TGCGCCAGCAGCTTGGACCCCGGGACTGCAACCTACGAGCAGTACTTC. It encodes CASSLDPGTATYEQYF. Looking up the rest from reference TRBV5-1 and TRBJ2-7 gives the full variable domain: KAGVTQTPRYLIKTRGQQVTLSCSPISGHRSVSWYQQTPGQGLQFLFEYFSETQRNKGNFPGRFSGRQFSNSRSEMNVSTLELGDSALYLCASSLDPGTATYEQYFGPGTRLTVT.

This clone is a singleton in its sample. The chain has TRBV4-2 and TRBJ1-5, with D possibly TRBD1 on 5 matching bases. Germline V CDR1 and CDR2: LGHNA, YNFKEQ. The CDR3 spans 14 residues. V lost 2 bases, J lost 7 bases, and 12 bases lay in between. CDR3 in amino acids: CASSQPWEGQPQHF. CDR3 sequence (DNA): TGTGCCAGCAGCCAACCCTGGGAGGGGCAGCCCCAGCATTTT.

V usage is TRBV6-2 or TRBV6-3 and J usage is TRBJ1-2, with TRBD1 as a possible D gene (6 bases). The germline V gene has CDR1 MNHEY and CDR2 SVGEGT. This CDR3 comprises 18 residues. Trimming removed 6 bases from V and 4 bases from J, with 27 bases in between. CDR3 DNA sequence: TGTGCCAGCAGCCCCGGGGCTGCCAGGGGCACCCGGGGCTATGGCTACACCTTC. It translates to CASSPGAARGTRGYGYTF.

The J gene is TRBJ1-1, the V gene TRBV5-5; the D is unclear. The CDR3 has 16 residues. The germline V gene encodes CDR1 SGHKS and CDR2 YYEKEE (reference sequence). The V end lost 1 base, the J end lost 6 bases, and 19 bases lay between the germline ends. The CDR3 DNA reads TGTGCCAGCAGCTTGTATACGGGAAGCGGGGTAGCTGAAGCTTTCTTT. Encoded protein: CASSLYTGSGVAEAFF.

This chain connects TRBV25-1 to TRBJ1-2; TRBD1 agrees at 11 bases. Germline lookup yields CDR1 MGHDK and CDR2 SYGVNS. V lost 6 bases and J lost 12; bases outside the gene matches: 21. This CDR3 comprises 17 residues. The CDR3 region has the DNA TGTGCCAGCAGCGGGACAGGGGGGCTACTATGGCCGGTTGGAGACACCTTC. It specifies CASSGTGGLLWPVGDTF.

The genes are TRBV6-2 or TRBV6-3 and TRBJ1-5; the D gene is possibly TRBD1 (5 bases). The V end lost 0 bases, the J end lost 4 bases, and 13 bases lay between the germline ends. CDR3 length equals 16 residues. The germline V gene encodes CDR1 MNHEY and CDR2 SVGEGT. The CDR3 here is CASSYSSPGINQPQHF. CDR3 bases: TGTGCCAGCAGTTACTCGTCGCCAGGGATTAATCAGCCCCAGCATTTT.

The rearrangement joins TRBV11-2 to TRBJ2-5; 9 bases are shared with TRBD1. V was clipped by 0 bases and J by 5 bases; unmatched bases: 10. The length of the CDR3 is 17 residues. The germline V gene encodes CDR1 SGHAT and CDR2 FQNNGV. CDR3 in amino acids: CASSLDRGQGFWETQYF. The DNA of the CDR3 is TGTGCCAGCAGCTTAGACAGGGGACAGGGTTTTTGGGAGACCCAGTACTTC.

The chain carries TRBV6-1 and TRBJ1-2; unclear D gene. Trimming stripped 0 bases from V and 5 bases from J, with 16 bases between. From germline, CDR1 is MNHNS and CDR2 SASEGT. The CDR3 sequence is 16 residues long. In nucleotides, the CDR3 is TGTGCCAGCAGTGAAGCGCCGGGAGGAACCTTTTATGGCTACACCTTC. It encodes CASSEAPGGTFYGYTF.

The V and J genes are TRBV5-1 and TRBJ1-4, with a weak D call TRBD1 (5 bases). CDR3 length equals 15 residues. Deletions cut 3 bases from V and 8 bases from J, with 17 bases between. Germline values: CDR1 SGHRS, CDR2 YFSETQ. CDR3 protein: CASSSDGGFREKLFF. DNA of the CDR3: TGCGCCAGCAGCTCCGACGGGGGTTTTAGGGAAAAACTGTTTTTT.

This clone turned up a few times. This chain connects TRBV9 to TRBJ1-2; D is perhaps TRBD1 (5 bases). In germline, CDR1 is SGDLS, CDR2 YYNGEE. The ends were cut back, 3 bases at V and 5 bases at J, with 11 bases in the middle. The CDR3 loop spans 13 amino acids. The CDR3 is CASSDGGRYGYTF. The CDR3 DNA follows: TGTGCCAGCAGCGACGGGGGGAGATATGGCTACACCTTC.

This clone has a handful of counts. This rearrangement joins TRBV5-4 to TRBJ2-7, with TRBD1 matching over 9 bases. The junction had 11 bases not matched to a gene; V was cut back by 3 bases and J by 4 bases. This CDR3 spans 16 amino acids. Germline loops: CDR1 SGHNT, CDR2 YYREEE (reference sequence). In DNA form, the CDR3 reads TGTGCCAGCAGCTCTCAGCGGGACAGGGAGATGTACGAGCAGTACTTC. Translated, it gives CASSSQRDREMYEQYF.

The V gene is TRBV2, the J gene TRBJ2-1; 7 bases line up with TRBD2. J gave up 10 bases and V 6 bases, and 12 bases lay outside the gene matches. The V gene's germline CDR1 is SNHLY and CDR2 FYNNEI. The CDR3 is made up of 14 amino acids. The DNA of the CDR3 is TGTGCCAGCAGGGGGAGGGACGATCTATCCGAGCAGTTCTTC. This encodes CASRGRDDLSEQFF.

The chain joins TRBV7-2 to TRBJ1-4, with D uncertain. V dropped 2 bases and J dropped 5 bases, with 9 bases sitting between them. CDR1 SGHTA and CDR2 FQGNSA come from the germline V gene. The CDR3 loop spans 14 amino acids. The CDR3 nucleotides read TGTGCCAGCAGCTTACGGGTCGGGAATGAAAAACTGTTTTTT. This encodes CASSLRVGNEKLFF.

This sequence joins TRBV9 and TRBJ2-5, with 9 bases that match TRBD2. This CDR3 region has 17 residues. The junction had 10 bases not matched to a gene; V was cut back by 0 bases and J by 4 bases. Germline-derived CDR1 and CDR2 are SGDLS and YYNGEE. This CDR3 is CASSVGSSRGGGETQYF. CDR3 nucleotide sequence: TGTGCCAGCAGCGTAGGCTCCTCACGCGGGGGGGGAGAGACCCAGTACTTC.

This chain joins TRBV27 and TRBJ1-4, with TRBD1 identical over 7 bases. With V trimmed by 8 bases and J by 11 bases, 11 bases remained unmatched. CDR1 and CDR2 from the germline V gene are MNHEY and SMNVEV (reference sequence). This CDR3 is built from 13 residues. The CDR3 DNA reads as TGTGCCAGCTCCCTTTATTCCAGGGGGAAACTGTTTTTT. Amino acids: CASSLYSRGKLFF.

The chain has TRBV4-1 and TRBJ1-3; no clear D. This CDR3 has 13 amino acids. V lost 1 base and J 8 bases, leaving 9 bases between the germline ends. The germline gives CDR1 MGHRA, CDR2 YSYEKL. The DNA for the CDR3 is TGCGCCAGCAGCCAAGGTGAGGTGGACACCATATATTTT. Its protein is CASSQGEVDTIYF.